This note documents a single T cell receptor beta chain sequence. Its target is not known. Time point: cycle 4 day 1 (C4D1), after 5 to 7 weeks of nivolumab. After autologous stem cell transplantation all patients relapsed, and prior brentuximab vedotin exposure differed between cohorts. Thawed PBMCs were the source of CD4+ T cells, purified by magnetic negative selection. The source of the sample is a study of PD-1 blockade in classical Hodgkin lymphoma. Study-wide results and limits: Baseline diversity in complete responders resembled that of newly diagnosed patients. Exclusion applied to patients who initiated nivolumab less than 1 year following ASCT. Sources of repertoire differences remain undefined, possibly disease activity or prior therapy.

CDR1 SGHRS and CDR2 YFSETQ come from the germline V gene. V gave up 1 base and J gave up 5 bases; unmatched junction bases: 9. This CDR3 is 17 amino acids long. Sequencing was performed with immunoSEQ multiplex PCR; in TCRdb, only in-frame clones are kept and a portion is missing. The data contain more than 15,000 clones, 78% of them singletons. V usage is TRBV5-1 and J usage is TRBJ2-7; 13 nucleotides agree with TRBD2. This sample comprised CD4+ T cells from blood, obtained before the fourth cycle of nivolumab. The TCR comes from a human donor with classical Hodgkin lymphoma. As DNA, the CDR3 is TGCGCCAGCAGCTTGCCCACACTAGCGGGAGGGTCCGACGAGCAGTACTTC. Amino acid sequence: CASSLPTLAGGSDEQYF.